The T cell receptor beta chain described here comes from a study of blood T cell repertoires in COVID-19. Study summary: The United States, Italy and Spain provided the acute and convalescent COVID-19 samples. The analysed material was cDNA or gDNA that came from T cells, B-cell-depleted T cells, or PBMCs.

Authors' processing steps: It was from reference gene primer amplification that nucleated cell counts were estimated. Libraries were prepared by immunoSEQ multiplex PCR; TCRdb keeps only in-frame clonotypes and omits some of them. For V, J and clone size, that table is used; D and trimming come from the DNA. The table shows about 200,000 clones, with more than 75% occurring only once. J lost 0 bases, V lost 3 bases, and 12 bases had no gene match. Germline V gene lookup returns CDR1 SGHRS and CDR2 YFSETQ. The CDR3 has 19 residues. Input material: peripheral blood. This sequence joins TRBV5-1 and TRBJ2-2, with 9 positions matching TRBD1. The clonotype originates from a middle-aged man with acute or convalescent COVID-19. Here the CDR3 DNA reads TGCGCCAGCAGCTATAACACACGGACAGGGGTCGCGAACACCGGGGAGCTGTTTTTT. This encodes CASSYNTRTGVANTGELFF.